The 13 T cell receptor beta chains below all came from one sample that was sequenced in a study of blood T cell repertoires in COVID-19. Profiled with immunoSEQ multiplex PCR; TCRdb holds only in-frame clones, not every one. The sample includes about 68,000 clones, approximately 88% of them seen just once. Sequencing was done on a sample of peripheral blood. These receptors were obtained from a human donor in a cohort sampled during active COVID-19.

The chain combines TRBV28 with TRBJ2-1; unclear D gene. Germline CDR1 reads MDHEN; CDR2 reads SYDVKM. V lost 5 bases and J lost 5, with 7 bases in between. The CDR3 totals 12 residues. The CDR3 coding sequence is TGTGCCAGCAGTCCGTATAACAATGAGCAGTTCTTC. Encoded protein: CASSPYNNEQFF.

The V and J genes are TRBV19 and TRBJ2-7; TRBD1 aligns across 10 bases. J lost 1 base, V lost 6 bases, and 6 bases had no gene match. The CDR3 totals 15 residues. Germline CDR1 and CDR2: LNHDA and SQIVND (reference sequence). In DNA, the CDR3 is TGTGCCAGTAGCAGGACAGGGGGGGATTCCTACGAGCAGTACTTC. Amino acid sequence: CASSRTGGDSYEQYF.

The V call is TRBV5-6, the J call TRBJ2-7; possibly TRBD2 for D (6 bases). Germline values: CDR1 SGHDT, CDR2 YYEEEE. The CDR3 has 13 residues. V lost 3 bases and J lost 2, with 9 bases in between. The CDR3 region is CASSWGDAYEQYF. DNA of the CDR3: TGTGCCAGCAGCTGGGGGGACGCCTACGAGCAGTACTTC.

V is TRBV10-1 and J is TRBJ2-3; TRBD1 matches 9 bases. The CDR3 totals 15 residues. Germline CDR1 WNHNN, CDR2 SYGVQD (reference sequence). Losses at the gene ends were 5 bases for V and 7 bases for J; bases not matched to a gene: 10. The CDR3, as DNA: TGCGCCAGCAGTACTACAGGGGGCGCAGAAAATACGCAGTATTTT. Its protein is CASSTTGGAENTQYF.

The V call is TRBV19, the J call TRBJ1-2; no reliable D call. CDR1 is LNHDA, CDR2 SQIVND, per germline (reference sequence). Trimming took 5 bases from V and 3 from J, leaving 16 bases between them. This CDR3 is built from 15 residues. CDR3 bases: TGTGCCAGTAGTCGTGCGACCCGAGGAGACTATGGCTACACCTTC. Amino acids: CASSRATRGDYGYTF. The full variable domain, with the rest looked up from reference TRBV19 and TRBJ1-2, is DGGITQSPKYLFRKEGQNVTLSCEQNLNHDAMYWYRQDPGQGLRLIYYSQIVNDFQKGDIAEGYSVSREKKESFPLTVTSAQKNPTAFYLCASSRATRGDYGYTFGSGTRLTVV.

The table lists this clone with a count of one. This chain uses TRBV7-9 with TRBJ2-1; TRBD2 matches 7 bases. Trimming removed 3 bases from V and 2 bases from J; junction bases left unmatched: 4. There are 15 residues in the CDR3. Germline CDR1 is SEHNR and CDR2 is FQNEAQ (reference sequence). DNA for the CDR3: TGTGCCAGCAGCTTCGGGAGGCGCACCTACAATGAGCAGTTCTTC. Translation gives CASSFGRRTYNEQFF.

The chain has TRBV19 and TRBJ2-5; TRBD2 aligns across 8 bases. CDR3 size: 16 residues. Germline CDR1 is LNHDA and CDR2 is SQIVND (reference sequence). The V gene end was trimmed by 2 bases and the J gene end by 9 bases; junction bases not matched to a gene: 14. Here the CDR3 reads CASSIISGGRSGAQYF. The CDR3 DNA is TGTGCCAGTAGTATAATCAGCGGGGGACGATCCGGGGCCCAGTACTTC. Using reference TRBV19 and TRBJ2-5 for the parts outside the CDR3, the full variable domain is DGGITQSPKYLFRKEGQNVTLSCEQNLNHDAMYWYRQDPGQGLRLIYYSQIVNDFQKGDIAEGYSVSREKKESFPLTVTSAQKNPTAFYLCASSIISGGRSGAQYFGPGTRLLVL.

The chain carries TRBV5-1 and TRBJ1-1, with D perhaps TRBD1 (5 bases). CDR3 length: 18 amino acids. Between the trimmed V and J ends, which lost 1 base and 1 base, there was a span of 20 bases. Germline values: CDR1 SGHRS, CDR2 YFSETQ. The CDR3, as DNA: TGCGCCAGCAGCTTGAGCCAGGGATCCCCTCTCAGGAACACTGAAGCTTTCTTT. Encoded protein: CASSLSQGSPLRNTEAFF.

V usage is TRBV3-1 (or the pseudogene TRBV3-2) and J usage is TRBJ1-2; the match to TRBD1 covers 7 bases. The CDR3 covers 16 residues. The junction had 13 bases not matched to a gene; V was cut back by 1 base and J by 8 bases. Germline CDR1 is LGHDT and CDR2 is YNNKEL (reference sequence). The CDR3 protein is CASSQGSGFGGGGYTF. CDR3 bases: TGTGCCAGCAGCCAAGGAAGCGGATTTGGAGGGGGCGGCTACACCTTC.

This clone was found once. The V and J genes are TRBV4-1 and TRBJ2-7, with 13 bases aligning to TRBD2. Trimming at V came to 0 bases and at J to 2 bases, leaving 4 bases not matched to a gene. Germline CDR1 MGHRA, CDR2 YSYEKL. The CDR3 has 17 amino acids. The CDR3 reads CASSQDRTSGGAYEQYF. The CDR3 region has the DNA TGCGCCAGCAGCCAAGACCGCACTAGCGGGGGGGCCTACGAGCAGTACTTC.

This clone was counted once. This rearrangement joins TRBV7-9 to TRBJ2-7; D gene unclear. With 5 bases removed from V and 7 bases from J, the gap between germline ends came to 12 bases. Germline values: CDR1 SEHNR, CDR2 FQNEAQ (reference sequence). There are 12 residues in the CDR3. The CDR3 bases are TGTGCCAGCAGCCACGCGAGAGATGAGCAGTACTTC. Its translation is CASSHARDEQYF.

The rearrangement uses TRBV5-4 and TRBJ2-1; TRBD1 aligns across 8 bases. Germline CDR1 SGHNT, CDR2 YYREEE (reference sequence). This CDR3 is 13 amino acids long. V gave up 3 bases and J gave up 8 bases; unmatched junction bases: 4. The CDR3 loop is CASSWTGSDEQFF. CDR3 coding DNA: TGTGCCAGCAGCTGGACAGGGAGCGATGAGCAGTTCTTC.

A single count supports this clone. The J gene is TRBJ1-1, the V gene TRBV5-1; the match to TRBD1 covers 8 bases. The V gene's germline CDR1 is SGHRS and CDR2 YFSETQ. This CDR3 spans 17 amino acids. Trimming cost V 3 bases and J 1 base; bases outside gene matches: 11. The chain's CDR3 is CASSWARGPNSNTEAFF. Here the CDR3 DNA reads TGCGCCAGCAGCTGGGCCAGGGGGCCAAACTCGAACACTGAAGCTTTCTTT. The complete variable domain, with remaining parts taken from reference TRBV5-1 and TRBJ1-1, reads KAGVTQTPRYLIKTRGQQVTLSCSPISGHRSVSWYQQTPGQGLQFLFEYFSETQRNKGNFPGRFSGRQFSNSRSEMNVSTLELGDSALYLCASSWARGPNSNTEAFFGQGTRLTVV.